This T cell receptor (beta chain) emerged from a study of cytomegalovirus exposure and HLA in healthy donors. Concerning this clone itself: Its specificity is unknown.

This CDR3 contains 14 residues. V lost 5 bases to trimming and J lost 4 bases, with 12 bases between them. CDR1 is MNHNS and CDR2 is SASEGT in the germline V gene. PCR used 60 Vbeta primers and 13 Jbeta primers. Using immunoSEQ multiplex PCR, the repertoire was profiled, and TCRdb retains in-frame clones only, with some absent. Of about 130,000 clones in the sample, about a sixth were seen once. Whole-study findings and limits: The records held CMV serostatus as the only immune exposure information. The authors later linked a missense DCLRE1C variant to TCR beta V- and J-gene trimming. The study reported that TCR beta sequences accurately predicted HLA-A and HLA-B alleles in most subjects. DRB1 had the most TCR associations and HLA-C the fewest, a later analysis found, with rates varying by HLA locus.

The receptor comes from a female donor in good health and CMV-seropositive. This chain connects TRBV6-1 to TRBJ1-5; maybe TRBD1 (6 bases). The sample comprised PBMCs. DNA for the CDR3: TGTGCCAGCAGTTTGGACAGCCCTAATCAGCCCCAGCATTTT. This encodes CASSLDSPNQPQHF.